The clone carrying this TCR beta chain was seen only a few times. This sample was taken from a study of blood T cell repertoires in COVID-19. The wider study: From the United States, Italy and Spain came samples of acute and convalescent COVID-19. Sample material is recorded as cDNA or gDNA derived from T cells, B-cell-depleted T cells, or PBMCs.

Per germline, CDR1 SGHDT and CDR2 YYEEEE. This CDR3 contains 14 residues. Trimming removed 3 bases at V and 0 bases at J, with 7 bases between. During active infection, Seattle patients enrolled and were then monitored through disease. Clones were read by immunoSEQ multiplex PCR, and TCRdb kept only the in-frame ones, dropping some. Found here are 80,000 to 100,000 clones, approximately 74% of them singletons; the top ten hold just under 4%. This chain uses TRBV5-6 with TRBJ1-5, with a weak D call TRBD1 (5 bases). The sequence was obtained from a man between 70 and 80 years old with COVID-19, enrolled during active disease. The sequenced sample was peripheral blood. CDR3: CASSSGLSNQPQHF. The CDR3 DNA reads TGTGCCAGCAGCTCGGGACTTAGCAATCAGCCCCAGCATTTT.